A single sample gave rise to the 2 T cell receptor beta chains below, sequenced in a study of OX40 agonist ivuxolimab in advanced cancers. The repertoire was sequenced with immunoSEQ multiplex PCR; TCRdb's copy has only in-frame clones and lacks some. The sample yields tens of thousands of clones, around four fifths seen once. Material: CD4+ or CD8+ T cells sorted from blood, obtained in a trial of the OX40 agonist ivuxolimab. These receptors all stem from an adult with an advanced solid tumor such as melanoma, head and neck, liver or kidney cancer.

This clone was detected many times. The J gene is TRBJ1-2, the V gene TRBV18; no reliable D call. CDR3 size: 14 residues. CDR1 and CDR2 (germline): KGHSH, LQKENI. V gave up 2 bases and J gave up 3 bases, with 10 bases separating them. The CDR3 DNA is TGTGCCAGCTCACCAGGTAGCCGTCACTATGGCTACACCTTC. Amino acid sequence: CASSPGSRHYGYTF. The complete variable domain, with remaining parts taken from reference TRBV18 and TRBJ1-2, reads NAGVMQNPRHLVRRRGQEARLRCSPMKGHSHVYWYRQLPEEGLKFMVYLQKENIIDESGMPKERFSAEFPKEGPSILRIQQVVRGDSAAYFCASSPGSRHYGYTFGSGTRLTVV.

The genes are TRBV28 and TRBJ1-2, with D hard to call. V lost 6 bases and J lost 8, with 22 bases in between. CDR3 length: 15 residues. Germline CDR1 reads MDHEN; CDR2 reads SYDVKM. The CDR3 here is CASSGPGVGRLGYTF. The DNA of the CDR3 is TGTGCCAGCAGCGGTCCGGGCGTCGGTCGCCTAGGCTACACCTTC.